This TCR beta chain was sequenced in a study of response to subunit inactivated influenza vaccine. This clonotype was seen a handful of times. In TCRdb, the RT-PCR reads were re-called with MiXCR into one record per CDR3 protein. In the table there are approximately 520,000 distinct CDR3 sequences, approximately 16% of which are singletons. Germline trimming cut 1 base from V and 6 bases from J; bases unmatched to any gene: 3. The CDR3 length is 14 residues. Germline V gene data show CDR1 as LGHNA and CDR2 as YNFKEQ. This specimen consisted of CD4+ T cells sorted from PBMCs, obtained approximately 25 months after vaccination. This clonotype was sampled from a man in his fifties or sixties who received an inactivated influenza vaccine. This chain uses TRBV4-2 with TRBJ2-7, with 10 bases lining up with TRBD2. For the CDR3, the DNA is TGTGCCAGCAGCCAAGGGCTAGCGGGAGCCGAGCAGTACTTC. Protein: CASSQGLAGAEQYF.